This T cell receptor (beta chain) derives from a study of vaccination effects on CD4 cells after COVID-19. Sequencing used immunoSEQ multiplex PCR; TCRdb keeps in-frame clones, though not all of them. The sample holds under 40,000 clones, 68% seen once. With regard to this clone: Its antigen is unidentified.

This CDR3 contains 16 residues. Trimming cost V 4 bases and J 0 bases, with 13 bases left between them. CDR1 MGHRA and CDR2 YSYEKL come from the germline V gene. CD4+ T cell isolation took place after more than eight days of culture. This chain links TRBV4-1 with TRBJ1-5; D gene unclear. The source of this sequence is a human donor who received a COVID-19 vaccine. The sequenced sample was CD4+ T cells from PBMCs cultured without peptide, obtained before COVID-19 vaccination. CDR3 sequence reads: CASSPSLANSNQPQHF. The CDR3 DNA follows: TGCGCCAGCAGCCCAAGCTTGGCCAATAGCAATCAGCCCCAGCATTTT.